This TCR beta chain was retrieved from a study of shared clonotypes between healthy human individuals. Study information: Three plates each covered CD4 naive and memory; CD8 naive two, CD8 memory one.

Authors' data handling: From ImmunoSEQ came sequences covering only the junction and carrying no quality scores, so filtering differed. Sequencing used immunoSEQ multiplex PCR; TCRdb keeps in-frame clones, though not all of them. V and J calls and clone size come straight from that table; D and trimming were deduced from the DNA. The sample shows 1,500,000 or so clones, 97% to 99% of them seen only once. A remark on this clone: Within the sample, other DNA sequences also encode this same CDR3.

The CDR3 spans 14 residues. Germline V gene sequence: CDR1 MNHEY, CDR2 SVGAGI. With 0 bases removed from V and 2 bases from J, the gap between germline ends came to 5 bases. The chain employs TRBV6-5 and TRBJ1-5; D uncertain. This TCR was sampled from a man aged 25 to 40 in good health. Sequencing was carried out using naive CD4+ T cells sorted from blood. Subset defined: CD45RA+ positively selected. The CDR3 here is CASSYSGGNQPQHF. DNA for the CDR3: TGTGCCAGCAGTTACTCTGGCGGCAATCAGCCCCAGCATTTT.